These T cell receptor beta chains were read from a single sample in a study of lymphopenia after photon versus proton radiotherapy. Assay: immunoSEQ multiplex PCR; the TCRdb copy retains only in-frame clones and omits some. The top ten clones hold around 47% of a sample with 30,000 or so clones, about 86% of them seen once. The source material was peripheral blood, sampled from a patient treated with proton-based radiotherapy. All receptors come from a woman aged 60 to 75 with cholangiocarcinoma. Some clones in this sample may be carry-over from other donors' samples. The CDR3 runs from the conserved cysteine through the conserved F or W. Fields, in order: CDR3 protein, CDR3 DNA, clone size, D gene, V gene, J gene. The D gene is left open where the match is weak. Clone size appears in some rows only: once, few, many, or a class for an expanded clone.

CDR3aa: CASRKTGNQETQYF; CDR3nt: TGTGCCAGCAGAAAAACAGGGAACCAAGAGACCCAGTACTTC; abundance: .; d_gene: .; v_gene: TRBV7-2; j_gene: TRBJ2-5
CDR3aa: CSVGWASGRSYEQYF; CDR3nt: TGCAGCGTTGGATGGGCTAGCGGGAGGAGCTACGAGCAGTACTTC; abundance: .; d_gene: TRBD2; v_gene: TRBV29-1; j_gene: TRBJ2-7
CDR3aa: CASSLPWDSTNYGYTF; CDR3nt: TGTGCCAGCAGCTTGCCGTGGGACAGCACTAACTATGGCTACACCTTC; abundance: .; d_gene: TRBD1; v_gene: TRBV5-5; j_gene: TRBJ1-2
CDR3aa: CASSLIGGEKLYEQYF; CDR3nt: TGTGCCAGCAGCTTGATAGGGGGCGAGAAACTCTACGAGCAGTACTTC; abundance: once; d_gene: TRBD1; v_gene: TRBV5-4; j_gene: TRBJ2-7
CDR3aa: CASSQNTEAFF; CDR3nt: TGTGCCAGCAGCCAAAACACTGAAGCTTTCTTT; abundance: .; d_gene: .; v_gene: TRBV14; j_gene: TRBJ1-1
CDR3aa: CASSPLRPNYGYTF; CDR3nt: TGTGCCAGCAGCCCCCTCCGACCTAACTATGGCTACACCTTC; abundance: few; d_gene: .; v_gene: TRBV7-2; j_gene: TRBJ1-2
CDR3aa: CASSIAKNTEAFF; CDR3nt: TGTGCCAGTAGTATAGCCAAGAACACTGAAGCTTTCTTT; abundance: .; d_gene: .; v_gene: TRBV19; j_gene: TRBJ1-1
CDR3aa: CAGSLRSGQETQYF; CDR3nt: TGTGCCGGTAGTTTGAGGTCGGGTCAAGAGACCCAGTACTTC; abundance: .; d_gene: .; v_gene: TRBV19; j_gene: TRBJ2-5
CDR3aa: CASSEVSKIYGYTF; CDR3nt: TGTGCCAGCAGTGAAGTCAGTAAGATTTATGGCTACACCTTC; abundance: .; d_gene: .; v_gene: TRBV2; j_gene: TRBJ1-2
CDR3aa: CAIRLKGSTDTQYF; CDR3nt: TGTGCCATCAGGTTAAAGGGGAGCACAGATACGCAGTATTTT; abundance: .; d_gene: .; v_gene: TRBV10-3; j_gene: TRBJ2-3
CDR3aa: CASSERQGSTYEQYF; CDR3nt: TGTGCCAGCAGCGAGCGACAGGGGTCCACCTACGAGCAGTACTTC; abundance: .; d_gene: TRBD1; v_gene: TRBV9; j_gene: TRBJ2-7
CDR3aa: CASSFSGGAHEQYF; CDR3nt: TGCGCCAGCAGCTTTAGCGGGGGGGCCCACGAGCAGTACTTC; abundance: .; d_gene: TRBD2; v_gene: TRBV5-1; j_gene: TRBJ2-7
CDR3aa: CASSLEPGASHRGYTF; CDR3nt: TGTGCCAGCAGCTTAGAGCCGGGGGCAAGCCACCGAGGCTACACCTTC; abundance: few; d_gene: .; v_gene: TRBV7-8; j_gene: TRBJ1-2
CDR3aa: CASSPPYANVLTF; CDR3nt: TGTGCCAGCAGCCCCCCGTACGCGAACGTCCTGACTTTC; abundance: .; d_gene: .; v_gene: TRBV11-1; j_gene: TRBJ2-6
CDR3aa: CASSYSGSSTDGYTF; CDR3nt: TGTGCCAGCAGTTACTCGGGTTCGTCAACGGATGGCTACACCTTC; abundance: .; d_gene: .; v_gene: TRBV6-5; j_gene: TRBJ1-2
CDR3aa: CASSPLGGSYTEAFF; CDR3nt: TGTGCCAGCAGCCCTCTGGGGGGCTCATATACTGAAGCTTTCTTT; abundance: .; d_gene: .; v_gene: TRBV7-9; j_gene: TRBJ1-1
CDR3aa: CASSQVTTGPYEQYF; CDR3nt: TGCGCCAGCAGCCAAGTTACGACAGGCCCCTACGAGCAGTACTTC; abundance: .; d_gene: .; v_gene: TRBV4-3; j_gene: TRBJ2-7
CDR3aa: CASRVGESGANVLTF; CDR3nt: TGTGCCAGCAGGGTAGGGGAATCTGGGGCCAACGTCCTGACTTTC; abundance: .; d_gene: .; v_gene: TRBV27; j_gene: TRBJ2-6
CDR3aa: CASSSREETQYF; CDR3nt: TGTGCCAGCAGCTCGCGGGAAGAGACCCAGTACTTC; abundance: .; d_gene: .; v_gene: TRBV7-9; j_gene: TRBJ2-5
CDR3aa: CASIRGGNQAYNEQFF; CDR3nt: TGTGCCAGCATCAGGGGGGGGAATCAGGCCTACAATGAGCAGTTCTTC; abundance: .; d_gene: .; v_gene: TRBV2; j_gene: TRBJ2-1
CDR3aa: CASSFRGGRQGPSYGYTF; CDR3nt: TGTGCCAGCAGTTTTCGAGGGGGGAGACAGGGGCCCTCCTATGGCTACACCTTC; abundance: .; d_gene: TRBD1; v_gene: TRBV27; j_gene: TRBJ1-2
CDR3aa: CASSQGRINEKLFF; CDR3nt: TGTGCCAGCTCACAGGGACGCATTAATGAAAAACTGTTTTTT; abundance: .; d_gene: .; v_gene: TRBV18; j_gene: TRBJ1-4
CDR3aa: CASSLGSGGYNEQFF; CDR3nt: TGCGCCAGCAGCTTAGGTAGCGGGGGTTACAATGAGCAGTTCTTC; abundance: .; d_gene: TRBD2; v_gene: TRBV5-1; j_gene: TRBJ2-1
CDR3aa: CASSAPSNEQFF; CDR3nt: TGTGCCAGCAGTGCCCCTTCTAATGAGCAGTTCTTC; abundance: .; d_gene: .; v_gene: TRBV2; j_gene: TRBJ2-1
CDR3aa: CASSLGESYGYTF; CDR3nt: TGTGCCAGCAGCTTAGGCGAAAGTTATGGCTACACCTTC; abundance: few; d_gene: .; v_gene: TRBV7-8; j_gene: TRBJ1-2
CDR3aa: CASSLGGFSHNEQFF; CDR3nt: TGCGCCAGCAGCTTGGGCGGTTTTTCCCACAATGAGCAGTTCTTC; abundance: few; d_gene: .; v_gene: TRBV5-1; j_gene: TRBJ2-1
CDR3aa: CASIGSGRPSYEQYF; CDR3nt: TGTGCCAGCATCGGATCGGGGCGGCCCTCCTACGAGCAGTACTTC; abundance: once; d_gene: .; v_gene: TRBV6-1; j_gene: TRBJ2-7
CDR3aa: CASSKDRGTEAFF; CDR3nt: TGTGCCAGCAGTAAGGACAGGGGAACTGAAGCTTTCTTT; abundance: once; d_gene: TRBD1; v_gene: TRBV6-5; j_gene: TRBJ1-1
CDR3aa: CAIEKRENNEQFF; CDR3nt: TGTGCCATCGAGAAGCGGGAAAACAATGAGCAGTTCTTC; abundance: .; d_gene: TRBD2; v_gene: TRBV15; j_gene: TRBJ2-1
CDR3aa: CASSRGGIDTQYF; CDR3nt: TGTGCCAGCAGCCGTGGGGGCATAGATACGCAGTATTTT; abundance: .; d_gene: .; v_gene: TRBV28; j_gene: TRBJ2-3